This T cell receptor beta chain appears in the sequencing data of a study of blood T cell repertoires in COVID-19 (TCRdb year 2020). Turning to the overall study: Samples from collaborators originated in the United States, Italy and Spain and spanned both the acute and convalescent phases of COVID-19. A de-identified subject ID, COVID-19 status, age in years and sex were almost always included in the sample metadata. The prospective study material was composed of cDNA or gDNA derived from T cells, B-cell-depleted T cells, or PBMCs. Where available, HLA class I and class II types were obtained from metadata supplied by the sample provider rather than from assay-based typing. The dataset comprised deeply sampled blood TCRbeta repertoires from subjects exposed to, actively infected with, or recovered from COVID-19. The repertoires were made available in a free public database intended to serve as a resource for research on the immune response to SARS-CoV-2. Samples were obtained from the ongoing ImmuneRACE study (first 160 participants) and from roughly 1,300 subjects provided by 6 global collaborators. Paper-wide results and their limitations: The amount of clinical and demographic metadata varied by source and participant and was provided uncurated.

Cut back by 4 bases and 8 bases, the V and J ends lie 17 bases apart. The germline V gene (reference sequence) specifies LNHDA as CDR1 and SQIVND as CDR2. There are 14 amino acids in the CDR3, from cysteine to phenylalanine inclusive. This entry keeps only the CDR3 DNA: 42 bases, framed from base 1. TCRbeta CDR3 regions were amplified from genomic DNA using the immunoSEQ Assay, a bias-controlled multiplex PCR. For the original study's pipeline: Within the assay, amplification of reference gene primers was used to estimate how many nucleated cells each sample contained. Sequence reads were collapsed and filtered to measure the absolute abundance of every unique TCRbeta CDR3 rearrangement. For each sample, productive Simpson clonality was calculated as the square root of Simpson's diversity index across productive rearrangements. TCRdb took this table from immuneACCESS and kept in-frame rearrangements with V and J called. Such tables lack part of the clones; where checked against another copy, unresolved V genes explain under half of the gap, and the rest is unexplained. The DNA was the basis for D and trimming; V, J and clone size are from that table. The sample table contains about 190,000 clones; only one count was recorded for almost 85% of them. Approximately 5% of the sample comes from the top ten.

Each collaborating institution followed its own protocols to collect whole blood in K2EDTA tubes. For TCRbeta analysis, collaborator samples were shipped as frozen whole blood, as isolated PBMCs, or as DNA extracted from either sample type. A note on this clone: Its antigen is still unknown. The sample holds no much larger clone one base away, and base qualities are not on file.

The TCR sequence derives from an older woman with active or convalescent COVID-19. Sequences were obtained from peripheral blood. The V and J segments used are TRBV19 and TRBJ1-2, with the D gene call left open. CDR3 reads: CASSSPEIFEGYTF. In nucleotides, the sequence is TGTGCCAGTAGTAGCCCTGAGATTTTTGAAGGCTACACCTTC.